The rows below give T cell receptor beta chains drawn from one sample of a study of beta chain features in type 1 diabetes. Generated by immunoSEQ multiplex PCR, the TCRdb table keeps only in-frame clones and is missing some. The sample shows hundreds of thousands of clones, around 15% of them seen only once. The sequencing input was naive CD4+ T cells from blood. Receptors were obtained from a man between 18 and 29 years old with type 1 diabetes. Each CDR3 is given with its conserved first and last residue. D genes are given only for firm matches. Some rows mark clone size as missing; the rest say once, few, many or name a class of expanded clone.

j_gene	d_gene	v_gene	abundance	CDR3nt	CDR3aa
TRBJ2-7	TRBD2	TRBV6-1	-	TGTGCCAGCAGTGCCACGGGGGGTTCCTACGAGCAGTACTTC	CASSATGGSYEQYF
TRBJ1-6	-	TRBV11-2	few	TGTGCCAGCAGCTTAGAAAATTCACCCCTCCACTTT	CASSLENSPLHF
TRBJ2-5	TRBD2	TRBV12-5	-	TGTGCTAGTGCCTTGGGGGGGTTAGAGACCCAGTACTTC	CASALGGLETQYF
TRBJ2-2	-	TRBV30	few	TGTGCCTGGAGTGTAGGGGGTCCCGGGGAGCTGTTTTTT	CAWSVGGPGELFF
TRBJ2-3	TRBD1	TRBV7-2	-	TGTGCCAGCAGCCCGCGGACAGGCCGTAGCACAGATACGCAGTATTTT	CASSPRTGRSTDTQYF
TRBJ2-7	TRBD1	TRBV11-2	few	TGTGCCAGCAGCCCGTTGGGACAGGGGGCCTACGAGCAGTACTTC	CASSPLGQGAYEQYF
TRBJ1-6	-	TRBV28	-	TGTGCCAGCGGACAGTCACGGTCACCCCTCCACTTT	CASGQSRSPLHF
TRBJ2-5	TRBD1	TRBV6-6	-	TGTGCCAGCAACCAAGGGGGCGCGGGCCAAGAGACCCAGTACTTC	CASNQGGAGQETQYF
TRBJ2-5	-	TRBV9	-	TGTGCCAGCAGCGTAGCTGGGGGTCTAGACACCGGGCCCCAGTACTTC	CASSVAGGLDTGPQYF
TRBJ1-5	-	TRBV6-6	few	TGTGCCAGCACTAAAACAGGGAGTCATCAGCCCCAGCATTTT	CASTKTGSHQPQHF
TRBJ1-5	-	TRBV2	-	TGTGCCAGCAGGCAGATGGGACTCAATCAGCCCCAGCATTTT	CASRQMGLNQPQHF
TRBJ2-5	TRBD2	TRBV7-8	few	TGTGCCAGCAGCCTGATTACCGGCCGACTAGCGGGGGTACAATGGACCCAGTACTTC	CASSLITGRLAGVQWTQYF
TRBJ1-2	-	TRBV21-1	few	TGTGCCAGCAGCAAAGTAGGTGCGACAAACGGGTCGTGGGGCTACACCTTC	CASSKVGATNGSWGYTF
TRBJ1-2	TRBD1	TRBV29-1	-	TGCAGCGTCTCAGGACAGGGGGCGAGGGGCTACACCTTC	CSVSGQGARGYTF
TRBJ2-2	-	TRBV7-2	few	TGTGCCAGCAGCTTATATACGGGGGTTGCCGGGGAGCTGTTTTTT	CASSLYTGVAGELFF
TRBJ1-5	-	TRBV28	-	TGTGCCAGCAGCCCCTCCGGGGGGCCGAAGCAGCCCCAGCATTTT	CASSPSGGPKQPQHF
TRBJ1-1	-	TRBV23-1	-	TGCGCCAGCAGTCAACTCCTTTGGTGCTATTTGCCGAATTGGACTTTCTTT	CASSQLLWCYLPNWTFF
TRBJ1-2	TRBD1	TRBV27	-	TGTGCCAGCAGCACACCACAGGGGGCAAGGGGCTACACCTTC	CASSTPQGARGYTF
TRBJ2-5	-	TRBV11-3	-	TGTGCCAGCAGCCCTCGACAGGACCGGGAGACCCAGTACTTC	CASSPRQDRETQYF
TRBJ2-5	-	TRBV28	few	TGTGCCAGCAGGCGCTCCGGAACAGGGAGACAAGAGGAGACCCAGTACTTC	CASRRSGTGRQEETQYF
TRBJ2-3	-	TRBV29-1	-	TGCAGCGTTGAAGACGCTGGGGATACGCAGTATTTT	CSVEDAGDTQYF
TRBJ2-5	TRBD2	TRBV27	few	TGTGCCAGCAGTCCACCGGGACTAGCGGAAGAGACCCAGTACTTC	CASSPPGLAEETQYF
TRBJ2-5	TRBD2	TRBV7-8	-	TGTGCCAGCAGCTCCAGCGGGGTTCAAGAGACCCAGTACTTC	CASSSSGVQETQYF
TRBJ2-1	TRBD2	TRBV29-1	few	TGCAGCGTTGAAGATTCTATCTCGGGGGGGCTTGTGCAGTTCTTC	CSVEDSISGGLVQFF
TRBJ2-7	-	TRBV7-9	few	TGTGCCAGCAGCTTAGTGGGACCGACCTACGAGCAGTACTTC	CASSLVGPTYEQYF
TRBJ1-2	TRBD1	TRBV6-6	-	TGTGCCAGCTTCGGGACAGTCTATGGCTACACCTTC	CASFGTVYGYTF
TRBJ1-4	-	TRBV7-9	few	TGTGCCAGCGGCCTGACGGCCGTGAGTGAAAAACTGTTTTTT	CASGLTAVSEKLFF
TRBJ1-5	-	TRBV30	few	TGTGCCTGGAACGGGGTAGGACAGCCCCAGCATTTT	CAWNGVGQPQHF
TRBJ2-5	-	TRBV4-1	-	TGCGCCAGCAGCCAAGATCGGTGGGAGACCCAGTACTTC	CASSQDRWETQYF
TRBJ1-1	-	TRBV6-6	-	TGTGCCAGCAGCGGGCAGGGTTTGGCTGAAGCTTTCTTT	CASSGQGLAEAFF
TRBJ1-5	-	TRBV2	-	TGTGCCAGCAGTGAGACAGATAGCAATCAGCCCCAGCATTTT	CASSETDSNQPQHF
TRBJ2-5	-	TRBV2	few	TGTGCCAGCAGTGAGAGGGGGGCTTTGTACCAAGAGACCCAGTACTTC	CASSERGALYQETQYF
TRBJ2-1	TRBD2	TRBV7-2	-	TGTGCCAGCAGCTTCGGCGGGGGGGCCTACAATGAGCAGTTCTTC	CASSFGGGAYNEQFF
TRBJ1-6	-	TRBV29-1	few	TGCAGCGTTGAAATAGGGTCTCAGTCACCCCTCCACTTT	CSVEIGSQSPLHF
TRBJ1-1	-	TRBV15	few	TGTGCCACCAGCAGAGCCCTCGGTGGAGCTTTCTTT	CATSRALGGAFF
TRBJ2-2	-	TRBV2	few	TGTGCCAGCAGTGAAGTGGGCACCGGGGAGCTGTTTTTT	CASSEVGTGELFF
TRBJ1-1	-	TRBV27	few	TGTGCCAGCAGTTTATCGAAAGCCCAGGCCGAAGCTTTCTTT	CASSLSKAQAEAFF
TRBJ2-1	TRBD2	TRBV30	few	TGTGCCTCCAGCGGGGGGGGAAATGAGCAGTTCTTC	CASSGGGNEQFF
TRBJ2-7	TRBD2	TRBV5-1	-	TGCGCCAGCAGCTTGTACGGGGGGTGGTACGAGCAGTACTTC	CASSLYGGWYEQYF
TRBJ2-3	TRBD2	TRBV4-1	-	TGCGCCAGCAGCCAAGCGCTAGCGGGGGTGGCAGATACGCAGTATTTT	CASSQALAGVADTQYF
TRBJ1-1	TRBD1	TRBV28	-	TGTGCCAGCAGTTCCCTGGACAGGTTGAACACTGAAGCTTTCTTT	CASSSLDRLNTEAFF
TRBJ1-1	TRBD1	TRBV2	-	TGTGCCAGCATGCAGGGGGTATTCGGGAACACTGAAGCTTTCTTT	CASMQGVFGNTEAFF
TRBJ2-5	TRBD2	TRBV28	few	TGTGCCAGCAGTTTTGGTATAGCGGGTTACCAAGAGACCCAGTACTTC	CASSFGIAGYQETQYF
TRBJ1-1	-	TRBV10-3	-	TGTGCCATCAGTGGGAGGGGAGGGGATACTGAAGCTTTCTTT	CAISGRGGDTEAFF
TRBJ1-2	-	TRBV14	few	TGTGCCAGCAGCCAAGGGGACGGCAACTATGGCTACACCTTC	CASSQGDGNYGYTF
TRBJ2-2	TRBD2	TRBV2	few	TGTGCCAGCAGCGGGGGACTAGCTTTCGGGGAGCTGTTTTTT	CASSGGLAFGELFF
TRBJ2-3	TRBD2	TRBV10-3	few	TGTGCCATCAGGGAACTAGCGGGGGACACAGATACGCAGTATTTT	CAIRELAGDTDTQYF
TRBJ2-1	-	TRBV9	-	TGTGCCAGCAGCGTAGCGGTGTACAATGAGCAGTTCTTC	CASSVAVYNEQFF